The 29 T cell receptor beta chains below were found in one sample sequenced in a study of blood T cell repertoires in COVID-19. TCRdb's copy holds only in-frame clones and misses some; the assay was immunoSEQ multiplex PCR. The sample holds roughly 180,000 clones, around 83% seen once. Specimen: PBMCs or T cells enriched from blood (not recorded which). The source is a woman aged 45-60 years in a cohort exposed to, infected with or recovered from COVID-19 (not recorded which).

CDR3 region: CASSRSGGFNQPQHF. CDR3 nucleotide sequence: TGTGCCAGCTCCAGGTCCGGAGGATTCAATCAGCCCCAGCATTTT. The chain is built from TRBV6-5 and TRBJ1-5; D unresolved. Trimming left V 8 bases short and J 3 bases short, with 17 bases between. CDR1 and CDR2 (germline): MNHEY, SVGAGI. The CDR3 has 15 residues.

The rearrangement links TRBV3-1 (or the pseudogene TRBV3-2) to TRBJ2-5, with D possibly being TRBD1 (5 bases). The CDR3 is made up of 14 amino acids. The germline gives CDR1 LGHDT, CDR2 YNNKEL (reference sequence). V was pared by 7 bases and J by 0 bases, with 12 bases between. The CDR3: CASIPKGYQETQYF. The CDR3 DNA reads TGTGCCAGCATCCCAAAGGGGTACCAAGAGACCCAGTACTTC.

In its sample, this clone was seen once. This chain links TRBV30 with TRBJ2-3; 12 nucleotides agree with TRBD2. The CDR3 extends over 16 amino acids. Germline loops: CDR1 GTSNPN, CDR2 SVGIG (reference sequence). V lost 2 bases to trimming and J lost 1 base; unmatched junction nucleotides: 4. In nucleotides, the CDR3 is TGTGCCTGGAGTCCGAGGACTAGCGGGGGCACAGATACGCAGTATTTT. It encodes CAWSPRTSGGTDTQYF.

The chain carries TRBV20-1 and TRBJ1-1; D is unresolved. Germline V gives CDR1 DFQATT, CDR2 SNEGSKA (reference sequence). Trimming left V 5 bases short and J 5 bases short, with 9 bases between. CDR3 size: 11 residues. CDR3 loop: CSALQKTEAFF. The CDR3 bases are TGCAGTGCTTTACAAAAAACTGAAGCTTTCTTT.

The CDR3 region has the DNA TGCGCCAGCAGCTTGTCATCGGGAGCTACCACCGGGGAGCTGTTTTTT. This sequence encodes CASSLSSGATTGELFF. The chain has TRBV5-1 and TRBJ2-2, with a tentative D call TRBD2 (6 bases). This CDR3 is built from 16 residues. Trimming cost V 1 base and J 4 bases, with 14 bases left between them. The germline gives CDR1 SGHRS, CDR2 YFSETQ.

The chain is built from TRBV9 and TRBJ2-5; a weak D match, TRBD1 (5 bases). Germline V gene data show CDR1 as SGDLS and CDR2 as YYNGEE. Deletions cut 2 bases from V and 1 base from J, with 6 bases between. This CDR3 region has 13 residues. Written as DNA, the CDR3 is TGTGCCAGCAGCGTTCAGGGCCAAGAGACCCAGTACTTC. The encoded protein is CASSVQGQETQYF.

This clone has a handful of counts. The gene calls are TRBV28 and TRBJ1-6; 7 nucleotides match TRBD1. Losses at the gene ends were 2 bases for V and 7 bases for J; bases not matched to a gene: 2. The CDR3 spans 14 residues. The germline V gene has CDR1 MDHEN and CDR2 SYDVKM. As DNA, the CDR3 is TGTGCCAGCAGTTTAGGGACAGACAATTCACCCCTCCACTTT. Protein sequence: CASSLGTDNSPLHF.

Regarding this clone: One end of the junction does not line up with germline, which may come from a read error. The chain has TRBV7-9 and TRBJ2-3; D may be TRBD2 (6 bases). The CDR3 contains 14 residues. Germline-derived CDR1 and CDR2 are SEHNR and FQNEAQ (reference sequence). For the CDR3, the DNA is TGTGCCAGCAGCCCCGGTACTAGCATAGATACGCAGTATTTT. Translating it yields CASSPGTSIDTQYF.

The chain uses TRBV7-9 and TRBJ2-2, with TRBD2 as a possible D gene (7 bases). This CDR3 has 16 residues. The germline V and J ends were trimmed by 6 bases and 0 bases, with 14 bases remaining between them. Germline V gene lookup returns CDR1 SEHNR and CDR2 FQNEAQ (reference sequence). The CDR3 DNA follows: TGTGCCAGCAGTTCCCTCGGGGGGCCGAACACCGGGGAGCTGTTTTTT. This sequence encodes CASSSLGGPNTGELFF.

This sequence joins TRBV19 and TRBJ1-2; D gene uncertain. The germline CDR1 and CDR2 sequences are LNHDA and SQIVND (reference sequence). The CDR3 spans 14 residues. V lost 7 bases, J lost 11 bases, and 23 bases lay in between. CDR3 bases: TGTGCCAGTAAGAGTGTCAGGCTCTCGGAAAGTTACACCTTC. The encoded protein is CASKSVRLSESYTF.

The rearrangement joins TRBV6-5 to TRBJ2-7; D call uncertain. CDR1 and CDR2 from the germline V gene are MNHEY and SVGAGI. The V end was cut by 2 bases, the J end by 0 bases, with 11 bases between. The CDR3 length is 15 residues. CDR3 bases: TGTGCCAGCAGTTACGGCTTGGGCAGCTCCTACGAGCAGTACTTC. Its protein is CASSYGLGSSYEQYF.

The V call is TRBV5-4, the J call TRBJ2-7; D perhaps matches TRBD2 (6 bases). The CDR3 runs 14 residues. The germline V gene has CDR1 SGHNT and CDR2 YYREEE (reference sequence). V lost 1 base, J lost 4 bases, and 12 bases lay in between. The CDR3 DNA reads TGTGCCAGCAGCTTGCAACGGGGAGGTTACGAGCAGTACTTC. Translated, it gives CASSLQRGGYEQYF.

The rearrangement links TRBV7-9 to TRBJ1-1, with D tentatively TRBD1 (6 bases). The germline CDR1 and CDR2 sequences are SEHNR and FQNEAQ (reference sequence). The CDR3 loop spans 16 amino acids. Trimming stripped 5 bases from V and 0 bases from J, with 16 bases between. The CDR3 spells CASSASGVPLNTEAFF. The CDR3 bases are TGTGCCAGCAGCGCCTCAGGGGTTCCCTTGAACACTGAAGCTTTCTTT.

J is TRBJ1-3 and V is TRBV30; no clear D gene. Germline V gene data show CDR1 as GTSNPN and CDR2 as SVGIG (reference sequence). This CDR3 has 14 residues. V gave up 3 bases and J gave up 2 bases, with 11 bases separating them. CDR3 sequence reads: CAWRGDGTGNTIYF. CDR3 DNA sequence: TGTGCCTGGAGGGGCGACGGAACTGGAAACACCATATATTTT.

The J gene is TRBJ2-7, the V gene TRBV7-8; no definite D call. Per germline, CDR1 SGHVS and CDR2 FQNEAQ. This CDR3 comprises 11 residues. Deletions cut 3 bases from V and 4 bases from J, with 4 bases between. CDR3 DNA sequence: TGTGCCAGCAGCTTCCAGTACGAGCAGTACTTC. Translated, it gives CASSFQYEQYF.

The J gene is TRBJ2-1, the V gene TRBV9; 8 bases map to TRBD2. CDR3 length: 15 amino acids. The V and J ends lost 6 bases and 0 bases, in that order; junction bases with no gene match: 5. Germline CDR1 SGDLS, CDR2 YYNGEE. The chain's CDR3 is CASNPSGSSYNEQFF. The CDR3, as DNA: TGTGCCAGCAACCCAAGCGGGAGCTCCTACAATGAGCAGTTCTTC.

The V and J genes are TRBV10-3 and TRBJ2-7; the D gene is possibly TRBD2 (5 bases). Germline V gene data show CDR1 as ENHRY and CDR2 as SYGVKD. The CDR3 length is 12 residues. V was shortened by 11 bases and J by 2 bases, with 13 bases between the two germline ends. CDR3 sequence: CAAAGGTYEQYF. In DNA, the CDR3 is TGTGCCGCTGCGGGCGGAACCTACGAGCAGTACTTC.

V gene TRBV3-1 (or the pseudogene TRBV3-2) combines with J gene TRBJ2-2; 10 bases match TRBD2. Germline CDR1 LGHDT, CDR2 YNNKEL (reference sequence). The V segment lost 4 bases and the J segment 4 bases; nucleotides outside the gene matches: 6. The CDR3 contains 16 residues. The CDR3 coding sequence is TGTGCCAGCAGCCCGGGGACTAGCGAGAGCACCGGGGAGCTGTTTTTT. Encoded protein: CASSPGTSESTGELFF.

The chain recombines TRBV28 with TRBJ1-5; the D is unclear. Germline V gives CDR1 MDHEN, CDR2 SYDVKM. Trimming left V 6 bases short and J 0 bases short, with 21 bases between. CDR3 length equals 18 residues. CDR3 sequence (DNA): TGTGCCAGCAGACCCCCTAGGCGCCTGGCCAATAGCAATCAGCCCCAGCATTTT. Encoded protein: CASRPPRRLANSNQPQHF.

The count of this clone is one. The genes are TRBV20-1 and TRBJ1-2; D gene ambiguous. The germline CDR1 and CDR2 sequences are DFQATT and SNEGSKA (reference sequence). This CDR3 has 11 residues. The V gene lost 3 bases and the J gene lost 8 bases, with 10 bases spanning the gap. The CDR3 nucleotides are TGCAGTGCTAGGGGAGCAGGAGGCTACACCTTC. It translates to CSARGAGGYTF.

This CDR3 reads CASSSILNEQFF. The DNA of the CDR3 is TGTGCCAGCAGTTCAATACTCAATGAGCAGTTCTTC. J is TRBJ2-1 and V is TRBV12-3 or TRBV12-4; no reliable D call. The V end lost 4 bases, the J end lost 6 bases, and 7 bases lay between the germline ends. The CDR3 runs to 12 residues.

The chain combines TRBV30 with TRBJ2-5; TRBD2 agrees at 9 bases. The CDR3 sequence is 14 residues long. CDR1 GTSNPN and CDR2 SVGIG come from the germline V gene (reference sequence). V shed 3 bases, J shed 5 bases, and the junction held 7 bases outside the gene matches. The CDR3 loop reads CAWRPGLAWETQYF. In DNA form, the CDR3 reads TGTGCCTGGAGGCCGGGACTAGCTTGGGAGACCCAGTACTTC.

V gene TRBV4-1 combines with J gene TRBJ1-1; 7 bases fit TRBD1. The CDR3 runs 14 residues. Germline V gene lookup returns CDR1 MGHRA and CDR2 YSYEKL. The junction had 1 base not matched to a gene; V was cut back by 3 bases and J by 0 bases. The chain's CDR3 is CASSQGQLNTEAFF. The CDR3 bases are TGCGCCAGCAGCCAGGGACAGCTGAACACTGAAGCTTTCTTT.

The chain combines TRBV3-1 (or the pseudogene TRBV3-2) with TRBJ1-3; D gene unclear. The CDR3 extends over 13 amino acids. CDR1 and CDR2 (germline): LGHDT, YNNKEL (reference sequence). V was pared by 2 bases and J by 5 bases, with 7 bases between. CDR3 sequence reads: CASSQQERNTIYF. The CDR3 DNA reads TGTGCCAGCAGCCAACAGGAAAGAAACACCATATATTTT.

The V gene is TRBV18, the J gene TRBJ1-3, with 9 bases matching TRBD1. This CDR3 has 18 residues. After removal of 3 bases from V and 2 bases from J, the junction contained 11 bases not matched to a gene. Germline loops: CDR1 KGHSH, CDR2 LQKENI. CDR3 protein: CASSPLPQQGAPGNTIYF. CDR3 DNA: TGTGCCAGCTCACCCTTACCACAACAGGGGGCGCCTGGAAACACCATATATTTT.

The rearrangement uses TRBV28 and TRBJ1-4, with TRBD1 matching over 7 bases. The CDR3 has 15 residues. The germline CDR1 and CDR2 sequences are MDHEN and SYDVKM. The J segment lost 7 bases and the V segment lost 5 bases, leaving 10 bases of the junction unmatched. CDR3 sequence (DNA): TGTGCCAGCAGTCCCAACAGGGGTATTGCTGAAAAACTGTTTTTT. The encoded protein is CASSPNRGIAEKLFF.

This chain connects TRBV4-1 to TRBJ1-6; TRBD1 aligns across 7 bases. Looked up from germline, CDR1 is MGHRA and CDR2 is YSYEKL. This CDR3 has 15 residues. V lost 4 bases and J lost 5; bases outside the gene matches: 5. CDR3 sequence (DNA): TGCGCCAGCAGCCCCGGGACAGAAAATAATTCACCCCTCCACTTT. It specifies CASSPGTENNSPLHF.

The chain couples TRBV7-9 to TRBJ1-4; 10 nucleotides line up with TRBD1. This CDR3 region has 15 residues. Germline V CDR1 and CDR2: SEHNR, FQNEAQ (reference sequence). V shed 5 bases and J 8 bases; nucleotides not matched to a gene: 8. The CDR3 nucleotides read TGTGCCAGCAGCCCGCCGGGACAGGGGACGGAAAAACTGTTTTTT. This codes for CASSPPGQGTEKLFF.

The genes are TRBV5-6 and TRBJ1-2; D might be TRBD1 (5 bases). V lost 2 bases and J 1 base, leaving 15 bases between the germline ends. There are 16 residues in the CDR3. Per the germline V gene, CDR1 is SGHDT and CDR2 is YYEEEE. The CDR3 loop is CASSFLSQAINYGYTF. The DNA of the CDR3 is TGTGCCAGCAGCTTTCTGTCACAGGCTATTAACTATGGCTACACCTTC.